This TCR beta chain was captured by sequencing in a study of cytomegalovirus exposure and HLA in healthy donors (dated by TCRdb to the late 2010s). A note on the overall study: In an earlier analysis of 450 to 750 of the donors, 276 Gb of sequence data and approximately 120 million unique TCR beta sequences from 150 million to 200 million T cells were reported. Approximately 300 gigabases of sequencing data and around 80 million unique TCR sequences made up an early release that covered approximately 620 HLA-typed donors. Of the approximately 400 genotyped donors, less than 85% were placed in the genetic ancestry cluster associated with self-reported Caucasian donors. The study aimed to test whether cataloging public T cell receptors could reveal signatures of past pathogen exposure. The T cell repertoires of 666 subjects were profiled by immunosequencing and related to cytomegalovirus serostatus. Besides the first cohort of around 670 subjects, a separate validation cohort made up of over 95 different subjects was used. To predict cytomegalovirus infection status, the study brought together high-throughput TCR immunosequencing, statistical association of individual TCRs with disease status, and machine learning. In a later analysis, previously published TCR beta repertoires from more than 500 donors were re-analyzed and high-resolution HLA genotyping was added so that TCR occurrence patterns could be studied. In the later analysis, no new phenotypic data were used to find candidate immune exposures; instead, reliance was placed on TCR beta sequences and their occurrence across donors. An earlier analysis of roughly 600 of the donors used high-throughput TCR beta sequencing to judge whether each TCR beta V gene segment behaved as functional or pseudogenic. Donor age, sex, ethnicity and CMV serostatus were compiled together with the repertoire data. In a later genetic analysis, genome-wide SNP genotypes for about 55% of the roughly 700 donors were used, and that subset was treated as a discovery cohort. Every repertoire in the discovery cohort had been generated on one and the same sequencing platform. Class I and class II HLA loci were covered by the typing at four-digit resolution. The number of typed donors differed by locus: roughly 629-640 for A, B, C, DRB1 and DQB1; some 500 for DQA1; 606 for DPA1; and around 490 for DPB1. Four or five DR-DQ haplotypes were treated as single units for association and clustering because of strong linkage in the cohort. Among approximately 370 genotyped donors of the cohort, an average of roughly 230,000 unique TCR beta nucleotide sequences was sequenced per donor, of which approximately 19% were non-productive.

The cohort comprised fewer than 750 healthy bone marrow donors. At the time of sampling, every cohort member was nominally healthy, though immune exposures that went unrecorded were likely present. CMV serostatus was recorded as positive for about 310 and negative for about half of the 666 cohort members, whereas no CMV serostatus was recorded for the donor in question. A peripheral blood sample was collected from each donor, and TCR beta sequencing was performed on peripheral blood mononuclear cells. The Qiagen DNeasy Blood Extraction Kit was used to extract genomic DNA from the blood cell samples. V is trimmed back by 6 bases and J by 3 bases, and the junction contains 9 bases that no gene match accounts for. CDR1 and CDR2 are drawn from the germline V gene (reference sequence): WNHNN, SYGVQD. The CDR3 holds 15 amino acids from the cysteine to the phenylalanine. The CDR3 DNA has 45 bases and is translated from base 1.

The research as a whole found: In a later analysis, several top co-occurrence clusters were reported to appear linked to parvovirus B19, influenza, CMV and Epstein-Barr virus. A later analysis found that HLA-associated TCR beta chains were more clonally expanded and had lower generation probabilities than equally common non-associated chains. In this cohort, only TCR beta chains were sequenced, and detectable features were limited by the absence of alpha or paired-chain data. A later analysis found that most CMV-associated TCR beta chains appeared HLA-restricted, with HLA associations seemingly driven largely by CMV exposure. The study gave a list of around 170 TCR beta chains associated with cytomegalovirus. The authors suggested that the approach could potentially be extended to other disease states and immunological phenotypes. When HLA alleles, especially DR and DQ, strongly co-occurred, TCR associations were difficult to assign to individual alleles. V-gene and J-gene trimming of TCR beta chains was associated with a missense DCLRE1C variant in a later genetic analysis, and the association was replicated in an independent cohort. Linkage disequilibrium might explain the correlated functional status among segregating V segments, but an unknown experimental factor could not be excluded. Cytomegalovirus status was reported to be diagnosed by the classifier with high specificity and sensitivity in both the original and validation cohorts. In a later analysis, TCR association rates were found to vary across HLA loci, with the most associated TCRs seen for DRB1 alleles and the fewest for HLA-C alleles. A group of highly shared sequence variants was considered likely to be a technical artifact of the sequencing pipeline. Three of the identified cytomegalovirus-associated TCR beta chains were confirmed in vitro to be specific for cytomegalovirus antigens. HLA typing was unavailable for some donors at each locus, so association tests used only the typed subset. A further reported finding was that TCR beta sequences accurately predicted the HLA-A and HLA-B alleles for most subjects in the first cohort. Most TCR sequences were seen in very few donors, while some public TCRs were found in many individuals. The 87-base-pair reads could not distinguish some IMGT-functional V segments, including TRBV6-2 and TRBV6-3, so those segments were excluded. Immune exposure information for the cohort was limited to CMV serostatus. In an earlier analysis of some 500 of the donors, most TCR beta V segments appeared in productive rearrangements about 87% or about 30% of the time, broadly matching IMGT annotations. In a later analysis, 16,951 TCR beta sequences were associated with specific HLA alleles at a false discovery rate of 0.05. Sequencing depth was assumed to be roughly uniform across donors in the presence/absence analyses, though that assumption may not hold. Because counts were too low, seventeen rarely observed V segments, including chromosome 9 orphons, were left out of the earlier analysis of 587 of the donors. In a later genetic analysis, fewer N-insertions in productive TCRs were reported among donors in an Asian-associated ancestry cluster than the 666-donor mean.

Of note for this clone: The antigen this receptor binds is unknown. The input lacks base qualities; no much larger clone sits a single base away.

Library generation was performed with the immunoSEQ multiplex PCR assay. For the multiplex PCR, a mixture combining 60 forward primers for TCR Vbeta segments and 13 reverse primers for TCR Jbeta segments was used. Amplification of the CDR3 region of rearranged TCR beta genes was performed with a multiplex PCR assay on genomic DNA. The amplified TCR beta libraries were sequenced on the Illumina HiSeq System as 87-base-pair reads. The study's own analysis went as follows. Across the 600 to 700 repertoires, a later analysis counted about 81 million unique TCR beta chains, roughly 11 million of which were shared by at least two donors. Raw reads were error-corrected and collapsed into unique sequences by a nearest-neighbor algorithm in which closely related sequences were merged to remove PCR and sequencing errors. CDR3 sequences were aligned to IMGT reference sequences to assign V, D and J gene segments. Each retained sequence needed at least a six-nucleotide match to both a V gene segment and a J gene segment. Rearrangements were called productive when the CDR3 lacked stop codons and stayed in frame with V and J; all others were non-productive. Following IMGT convention, CDR3 was defined as the stretch from the second conserved V-encoded cysteine to the conserved J-encoded phenylalanine. In an earlier analysis of roughly 610 of the donors, sequences lacking an unambiguous match to a single V gene segment were excluded. An earlier analysis of a few hundred of the donors called V segments functional above 56.7% productive rearrangements and segregating when the between-donor standard deviation exceeded 5%. A statistical classification framework was developed to diagnose cytomegalovirus status using the catalog of TCR beta chain sequences. In a later analysis, TCR nucleotide sequences were compared against IMGT/GENE-DB human TR gene sequences so that V and J genes could be assigned. The TCRdist pipeline was used in a later analysis to assign CDR3 sequences and most-parsimonious VDJ recombination scenarios. A later analysis defined each TCR beta chain by its CDR3 amino acid sequence plus V-gene family, and excluded reads lacking a unique V-gene family. To address suspected cross-contamination and a sequencing artifact, a later analysis removed approximately 600 highly shared, low-generation-probability nucleotide sequences. A later analysis calculated a clonal expansion index for each public chain from normalized within-repertoire ranks of inferred template counts. In a later analysis, generation probabilities were computed using a VDJ recombination model fitted to out-of-frame rearrangements, and the results were checked against IGoR. In a later analysis, TCR-TCR, TCR-HLA and TCR-CMV co-occurrence was scored with hypergeometric tests, and a repertoire-size bias correction was applied to TCR pairs. A later analysis estimated false discovery rates by permuting HLA or CMV assignments 20 times. A later analysis grouped co-occurring TCRs with DBSCAN, adding TCRdist sequence similarity when clustering within HLA-allele-positive subsets. Repertoires with fewer than 30,000 or more than 120,000 public chains were left out of co-occurrence clustering, as were about five repertoires with anomalous nucleotide sharing. The table was pulled from immuneACCESS by TCRdb, which kept in-frame rearrangements only. Such tables lose some clones; where checked, under half of the loss comes from unresolved V genes, and the rest has no known cause. The V and J calls and the clone size are those of that table, but D and trimming were determined from the DNA. Recorded for this sample are about 140,000 clones; about four fifths of them occurred a single time. The biggest ten clones account for about 4.9% of the sample.

This clonotype was obtained from a man younger than 40 in good health. The sequenced material came from PBMCs. The chain is encoded by TRBV10-1 joined to TRBJ2-7; a stretch of 9 junction bases matches TRBD1. The sequenced DNA is TGCGCCAGCAGCGAGAAGACAGGGGGAGACTACGAGCAGTACTTC. This is translated as CASSEKTGGDYEQYF.